One sample yielded the 19 T cell receptor beta chains listed below, sequenced in a study of shared clonotypes between healthy human individuals. Libraries were prepared by immunoSEQ multiplex PCR; TCRdb keeps only in-frame clonotypes and omits some of them. The table has under 2,000,000 clones, less than 95% seen once; the top ten hold roughly 1%. CD45RO-negative cells were positively selected for CCR7, leaving out terminally differentiated effector memory CD45RA+ cells. Material for sequencing was naive CD8+ T cells sorted from blood. Source of these receptors: a man aged 18 to 29 in good health.

The chain uses TRBV5-6 and TRBJ2-7; 9 bases line up with TRBD1. Germline-derived CDR1 and CDR2 are SGHDT and YYEEEE. The CDR3 loop spans 13 amino acids. V trimming: 4 bases; J trimming: 6 bases; junction bases outside the gene matches: 5. CDR3 amino acids: CASSPGQGSEQYF. The CDR3, as DNA: TGTGCCAGCAGCCCGGGACAGGGTTCCGAGCAGTACTTC.

This clone was counted once. The chain uses TRBV7-8 and TRBJ1-5, with D perhaps TRBD1 (6 bases). The germline gives CDR1 SGHVS, CDR2 FQNEAQ. The CDR3 is 15 residues long. Trimming took off 5 bases at V and 4 bases at J, with 15 bases between the two ends. CDR3 nucleotide sequence: TGTGCCAGCAGCCTGGGGGGCTTGGGAAATCAGCCCCAGCATTTT. It yields the protein CASSLGGLGNQPQHF.

J is TRBJ1-5 and V is TRBV6-1; D not resolved. The CDR3 covers 15 residues. V lost 8 bases and J lost 0, with 14 bases in between. Germline lookup yields CDR1 MNHNS and CDR2 SASEGT. The CDR3 spells CASLDGQYSNQPQHF. CDR3 sequence (DNA): TGTGCCAGCTTGGACGGCCAATATAGCAATCAGCCCCAGCATTTT.

The chain recombines TRBV28 with TRBJ2-7, with a weak D call TRBD1 (6 bases). This CDR3 contains 16 residues. V shed 3 bases and J shed 0 bases, with 15 bases lying between them. The germline CDR1 and CDR2 sequences are MDHEN and SYDVKM. In DNA, the CDR3 is TGTGCCAGCAGTTTTTCCCCCGGGGACAACTCCTACGAGCAGTACTTC. Its protein product is CASSFSPGDNSYEQYF. Combining the CDR3 with reference TRBV28 and TRBJ2-7 gives the whole variable domain DVKVTQSSRYLVKRTGEKVFLECVQDMDHENMFWYRQDPGLGLRLIYFSYDVKMKEKGDIPEGYSVSREKKERFSLILESASTNQTSMYLCASSFSPGDNSYEQYFGPGTRLTVT.

The chain couples TRBV6-1 to TRBJ2-7, with D tentatively TRBD2 (6 bases). Trimming removed 11 bases from V and 2 bases from J, with 16 bases in between. The CDR3 loop spans 13 amino acids. CDR1 and CDR2 from the germline V gene are MNHNS and SASEGT. The chain's CDR3 is CAGTGDGTYEQYF. In nucleotides, the CDR3 is TGTGCCGGCACGGGGGACGGAACCTACGAGCAGTACTTC.

V and J are TRBV9 and TRBJ2-1, with 10 nucleotides matching TRBD2. Germline V lookup: CDR1 SGDLS, CDR2 YYNGEE. V gave up 7 bases and J gave up 9 bases; unmatched junction bases: 10. The CDR3 spans 14 residues. CDR3 residues: CASSGSGGLGEQFF. CDR3 coding DNA: TGTGCCAGCTCGGGTAGCGGGGGGCTTGGTGAGCAGTTCTTC.

This sequence joins TRBV9 and TRBJ2-3, with 7 bases that match TRBD1. Trimming removed 0 bases from V and 0 bases from J; junction bases left unmatched: 10. The length of the CDR3 is 18 residues. Germline CDR1 is SGDLS and CDR2 is YYNGEE. The CDR3 loop is CASSVEGVGTVSTDTQYF. In DNA, the CDR3 is TGTGCCAGCAGCGTAGAGGGGGTCGGGACAGTTAGCACAGATACGCAGTATTTT. Full variable domain (remainder filled in from reference TRBV9 and TRBJ2-3): DSGVTQTPKHLITATGQRVTLRCSPRSGDLSVYWYQQSLDQGLQFLIQYYNGEERAKGNILERFSAQQFPDLHSELNLSSLELGDSALYFCASSVEGVGTVSTDTQYFGPGTRLTVL.

The V call is TRBV19, the J call TRBJ2-1, with 12 bases matching TRBD2. The CDR3 has 17 residues. CDR1 is LNHDA and CDR2 is SQIVND in the germline V gene (reference sequence). The trim removed 0 bases at V and 5 bases at J, leaving 5 bases unmatched. The CDR3 sequence is CASSIELAGGPDNEQFF. CDR3 nucleotides: TGTGCCAGTAGTATAGAGCTAGCGGGAGGGCCGGACAATGAGCAGTTCTTC.

Of note for this clone: Other DNA sequences of this sample code for an identical CDR3. This chain connects TRBV11-2 to TRBJ2-5; 11 bases fit TRBD2. Trimming cost V 2 bases and J 1 base; bases outside gene matches: 3. In germline, CDR1 is SGHAT, CDR2 FQNNGV. This CDR3 region has 16 residues. The DNA of the CDR3 is TGTGCCAGCAGCTTAACTGGGACTAGCGGCCAAGAGACCCAGTACTTC. Translation gives CASSLTGTSGQETQYF. Looking up the rest from reference TRBV11-2 and TRBJ2-5 gives the full variable domain: EAGVAQSPRYKIIEKRQSVAFWCNPISGHATLYWYQQILGQGPKLLIQFQNNGVVDDSQLPKDRFSAERLKGVDSTLKIQPAKLEDSAVYLCASSLTGTSGQETQYFGPGTRLLVL.

This rearrangement joins TRBV28 to TRBJ2-1, with 8 bases that match TRBD1. Germline V gene sequence: CDR1 MDHEN, CDR2 SYDVKM. J gave up 0 bases and V 6 bases, and 4 bases lay outside the gene matches. The CDR3 is 15 residues long. The CDR3 DNA follows: TGTGCCAGCAGCTACGACAGGGGCTCCTACAATGAGCAGTTCTTC. It codes for CASSYDRGSYNEQFF.

The genes are TRBV27 and TRBJ1-1; weak D call: TRBD1 (5 bases). CDR1 and CDR2 from the germline V gene are MNHEY and SMNVEV (reference sequence). The CDR3 consists of 15 residues. Trimming removed 2 bases from V and 5 bases from J, with 15 bases in between. CDR3 protein: CASSLDPGPRTEAFF. In DNA form, the CDR3 reads TGTGCCAGCAGTTTAGATCCAGGGCCTAGGACTGAAGCTTTCTTT.

The rearrangement uses TRBV10-3 and TRBJ2-1, with 11 bases fitting TRBD2. The V and J ends lost 9 bases and 7 bases, in that order; junction bases with no gene match: 8. The CDR3 spans 14 residues. Per the germline V gene, CDR1 is ENHRY and CDR2 is SYGVKD. The CDR3 DNA sequence: TGTGCCATTGTACTAGCGGGAGTATATAATGAGCAGTTCTTC. Translation gives CAIVLAGVYNEQFF.

The chain has TRBV28 and TRBJ1-1; tentative D call: TRBD1 (6 bases). The CDR3 totals 15 residues. The germline CDR1 and CDR2 sequences are MDHEN and SYDVKM. The V end was cut by 7 bases, the J end by 0 bases, with 15 bases between. The CDR3 bases are TGTGCCAGCACCGGGGGGGGCGAGGTGAACACTGAAGCTTTCTTT. The encoded protein is CASTGGGEVNTEAFF. The variable domain in full, with the rest retrieved from reference TRBV28 and TRBJ1-1, is DVKVTQSSRYLVKRTGEKVFLECVQDMDHENMFWYRQDPGLGLRLIYFSYDVKMKEKGDIPEGYSVSREKKERFSLILESASTNQTSMYLCASTGGGEVNTEAFFGQGTRLTVV.

The chain uses TRBV6-5 and TRBJ1-2, with D perhaps matching TRBD1 (5 bases). V lost 6 bases, J lost 2 bases, and 10 bases lay in between. The length of the CDR3 is 13 residues. CDR1 and CDR2 (germline): MNHEY, SVGAGI. CDR3 nucleotide sequence: TGTGCCAGCAGCCCCTACAGGAACTATGGCTACACCTTC. Its translation: CASSPYRNYGYTF.

J is TRBJ2-5 and V is TRBV4-3; the D is unclear. Germline V gene data show CDR1 as LGHNA and CDR2 as YSLEER. With 0 bases removed from V and 13 bases from J, the gap between germline ends came to 12 bases. This CDR3 has 12 residues. This CDR3 reads CASSQDQLQLYF. CDR3 DNA sequence: TGCGCCAGCAGCCAAGACCAGTTGCAGTTGTACTTC.

The CDR3 coding sequence is TGTGCCAGCAGTTTAGATGGGTATCGGCGCACCGGGGAGCTGTTTTTT. Translating gives CASSLDGYRRTGELFF. The rearrangement links TRBV27 to TRBJ2-2; D gene unclear. Germline V gives CDR1 MNHEY, CDR2 SMNVEV (reference sequence). The ends were cut back, 2 bases at V and 4 bases at J, with 14 bases in the middle. CDR3 length: 16 residues.

The V gene is TRBV7-2, the J gene TRBJ2-6; 9 nucleotides agree with TRBD2. The CDR3 spans 18 residues. CDR1 is SGHTA and CDR2 is FQGNSA in the germline V gene. J lost 0 bases, V lost 5 bases, and 8 bases had no gene match. CDR3 DNA sequence: TGTGCCAGCAGCCTGCTGACTAGCGGTACCTCTGGGGCCAACGTCCTGACTTTC. Its translation: CASSLLTSGTSGANVLTF.

The chain has TRBV5-4 and TRBJ2-7, with D perhaps being TRBD1 or TRBD2 (5 bases each). Germline assignment: CDR1 SGHNT and CDR2 YYREEE (reference sequence). The CDR3 runs 15 residues. The ends were cut back, 5 bases at V and 4 bases at J, with 19 bases in the middle. The CDR3 DNA reads TGTGCCAGCAGTTCTCATTTCGGGGCCCGGTACGAGCAGTACTTC. Its translation is CASSSHFGARYEQYF.

The V and J genes are TRBV27 and TRBJ1-5; 9 nucleotides line up with TRBD1. The germline CDR1 and CDR2 sequences are MNHEY and SMNVEV (reference sequence). The CDR3 runs 14 residues. After removal of 6 bases from V and 4 bases from J, the junction contained 4 bases not matched to a gene. As DNA, the CDR3 is TGTGCCAGCAGCCATGACAGGGGGAATCAGCCCCAGCATTTT. It codes for CASSHDRGNQPQHF.